This is a list of T cell receptor beta chains from one sample in a study of T cell responses to AZD1222 COVID-19 vaccine. Data came from immunoSEQ multiplex PCR; TCRdb stores just in-frame clones and leaves some out. The table includes 95,000 to 150,000 clones, around 90% detected once. The input for sequencing was peripheral blood, taken on day 0 of AZD1222 vaccination. Every receptor here comes from an adult in good health. The CDR3 runs from the conserved cysteine through the conserved F or W. The D gene is left open where the match is weak. Clone size is not always given. Where it is, it says once, few, many or a class for expanded clones.

clone_size: -; d_call: -; j_call: TRBJ1-2; v_call: TRBV7-3; cdr3_nt: TGTGCCAGCAGCTTAAACACAGCACTCTATGGCTACACCTTC; cdr3_aa: CASSLNTALYGYTF
clone_size: -; d_call: -; j_call: TRBJ2-7; v_call: TRBV24-1; cdr3_nt: TGTGCCACCAGTGGTAAATACGAGCAGTACTTC; cdr3_aa: CATSGKYEQYF
clone_size: -; d_call: TRBD2; j_call: TRBJ2-1; v_call: TRBV7-3; cdr3_nt: TGTGCCAGCAGCTTAGCGGGAGTAGCCTACAATGAGCAGTTCTTC; cdr3_aa: CASSLAGVAYNEQFF
clone_size: -; d_call: -; j_call: TRBJ2-2; v_call: TRBV5-6; cdr3_nt: TGTGCCAGCAGCCTTGACCCCGCCCTCAACACCGGGGAGCTGTTTTTT; cdr3_aa: CASSLDPALNTGELFF
clone_size: -; d_call: -; j_call: TRBJ2-1; v_call: TRBV4-2; cdr3_nt: TGTGCCAGCAGCCAAGACCCCGACAATGAGCAGTTCTTC; cdr3_aa: CASSQDPDNEQFF
clone_size: -; d_call: -; j_call: TRBJ2-5; v_call: TRBV6-2/TRBV6-3; cdr3_nt: TGTGCCAGCAGCCCTATACTCAGGGGTAGGGAGACCCAGTACTTC; cdr3_aa: CASSPILRGRETQYF
clone_size: -; d_call: TRBD2; j_call: TRBJ2-7; v_call: TRBV9; cdr3_nt: TGTGCCAGCAGCGCCTCCCCTTTAAAGCGGGAGTGTGAGCAGTACTTC; cdr3_aa: CASSASPLKRECEQYF
clone_size: -; d_call: TRBD1; j_call: TRBJ1-4; v_call: TRBV4-2; cdr3_nt: TGTGCCAGCAGCCAAGATTCGGGGACAGGGGTTGAAAAACTGTTTTTT; cdr3_aa: CASSQDSGTGVEKLFF
clone_size: -; d_call: -; j_call: TRBJ2-3; v_call: TRBV6-5; cdr3_nt: TGTGCCAGCCAATCCGGGACGTCGGCAGATACGCAGTATTTT; cdr3_aa: CASQSGTSADTQYF
clone_size: -; d_call: TRBD1; j_call: TRBJ1-6; v_call: TRBV19; cdr3_nt: TGTGCCAGTAGTATAGACCCAGGGGGCGAATGGAATTCACCCCTCCACTTT; cdr3_aa: CASSIDPGGEWNSPLHF
clone_size: -; d_call: -; j_call: TRBJ1-1; v_call: TRBV28; cdr3_nt: TGTGCCAGCAAATCGAGTAGGGGGGGCACCATGCCGAGAGCTTTCTTT; cdr3_aa: CASKSSRGGTMPRAFF
clone_size: -; d_call: TRBD1; j_call: TRBJ2-7; v_call: TRBV28; cdr3_nt: TGTGCCTTATACGACAGGGCCTCCTACGAGCAGTACTTC; cdr3_aa: CALYDRASYEQYF
clone_size: -; d_call: TRBD2; j_call: TRBJ2-1; v_call: TRBV4-1; cdr3_nt: TGCGCCAGCAGCCAAGTTGGAGCGGGAGGGAGTTTTAATGAGCAGTTCTTC; cdr3_aa: CASSQVGAGGSFNEQFF
clone_size: -; d_call: TRBD2; j_call: TRBJ2-7; v_call: TRBV13; cdr3_nt: TGTGCCAGCAGCTCCACTAGGACTAGCGGGGTTTCCTACGAGCAGTACTTC; cdr3_aa: CASSSTRTSGVSYEQYF
clone_size: -; d_call: TRBD2; j_call: TRBJ2-7; v_call: TRBV3-1/TRBV3-2; cdr3_nt: TGTGCCAGCAGCCCCCGACTAGCGGGAGAGCAGTACTTC; cdr3_aa: CASSPRLAGEQYF
clone_size: -; d_call: -; j_call: TRBJ2-7; v_call: TRBV29-1; cdr3_nt: TGCAGCGTATACAGGGATTACTCCTACGAGCAGTACTTC; cdr3_aa: CSVYRDYSYEQYF
clone_size: -; d_call: -; j_call: TRBJ1-5; v_call: TRBV7-9; cdr3_nt: TGTGCCAGCAGCTTGGGGCTGGGTCAGCCCCAGCATTTT; cdr3_aa: CASSLGLGQPQHF
clone_size: -; d_call: TRBD1; j_call: TRBJ2-5; v_call: TRBV28; cdr3_nt: TGTGCCAGCAGTTCTGCGACAGGCAGGGGGGAGACCCAGTACTTC; cdr3_aa: CASSSATGRGETQYF
clone_size: -; d_call: TRBD1; j_call: TRBJ2-3; v_call: TRBV7-6; cdr3_nt: TGTGCCAGCAGCACCCTGGACAGGGGACGCACAGATACGCAGTATTTT; cdr3_aa: CASSTLDRGRTDTQYF
clone_size: few; d_call: TRBD1; j_call: TRBJ2-7; v_call: TRBV6-5; cdr3_nt: TGTGCCAGCAGTTACGGCGGGACAGGGGGGTTTGGCGAGCAGTACTTC; cdr3_aa: CASSYGGTGGFGEQYF
clone_size: -; d_call: TRBD2; j_call: TRBJ2-5; v_call: TRBV28; cdr3_nt: TGTGCCAGCAGGCAAGCGGGGGGCGGGGAGACCCAGTACTTC; cdr3_aa: CASRQAGGGETQYF
clone_size: few; d_call: TRBD1; j_call: TRBJ2-7; v_call: TRBV28; cdr3_nt: TGTGCCAGCAGTCGGACAGGGTTTTACGAGCAGTACTTC; cdr3_aa: CASSRTGFYEQYF
clone_size: -; d_call: -; j_call: TRBJ1-1; v_call: TRBV27; cdr3_nt: TGTGCCAGCACGGAGGGGGAATGGTCTGAAGCTTTCTTT; cdr3_aa: CASTEGEWSEAFF
clone_size: -; d_call: TRBD2; j_call: TRBJ2-1; v_call: TRBV6-4; cdr3_nt: TGTGCCAGCAGTGCGGGACTAGCGGGGTCCAATGAGCAGTTCTTC; cdr3_aa: CASSAGLAGSNEQFF
clone_size: -; d_call: -; j_call: TRBJ2-7; v_call: TRBV13; cdr3_nt: TGTGCCAGCAGCTCGGCCACTAGCACCCACGAGCAGTACTTC; cdr3_aa: CASSSATSTHEQYF
clone_size: -; d_call: TRBD2; j_call: TRBJ2-7; v_call: TRBV19; cdr3_nt: TGTGCCAGTAGTCCGGGGACTAGCGCTCCCTACGAGCAGTACTTC; cdr3_aa: CASSPGTSAPYEQYF
clone_size: once; d_call: TRBD1; j_call: TRBJ1-2; v_call: TRBV12-3/TRBV12-4; cdr3_nt: TGTGCCAGCGTGACAGGGAGCTATGGCTACACCTTC; cdr3_aa: CASVTGSYGYTF
clone_size: -; d_call: TRBD1; j_call: TRBJ2-7; v_call: TRBV3-1/TRBV3-2; cdr3_nt: TGTGCCAGCAGCCAATGGAACGGGACAGTCTACGAGCAGTACTTC; cdr3_aa: CASSQWNGTVYEQYF
clone_size: -; d_call: -; j_call: TRBJ1-4; v_call: TRBV6-5; cdr3_nt: TGTGCCAGCAGTTACTCTAGATATAATGAAAAACTGTTTTTT; cdr3_aa: CASSYSRYNEKLFF
clone_size: few; d_call: -; j_call: TRBJ2-6; v_call: TRBV7-2; cdr3_nt: TGTGCCAGCAGCACGGGACGGTACTCTGGGGCCAACGTCCTGACTTTC; cdr3_aa: CASSTGRYSGANVLTF
clone_size: few; d_call: TRBD1; j_call: TRBJ2-7; v_call: TRBV11-2; cdr3_nt: TGTGCCAGCAGCTCATTCCGGGACAGATCTTACGAGCAGTACTTC; cdr3_aa: CASSSFRDRSYEQYF
clone_size: -; d_call: -; j_call: TRBJ2-7; v_call: TRBV3-1/TRBV3-2; cdr3_nt: TGTGCCAGCAGCCAAGGTCTAGTAGCCGGCTACGAGCAGTACTTC; cdr3_aa: CASSQGLVAGYEQYF
clone_size: -; d_call: TRBD2; j_call: TRBJ2-1; v_call: TRBV6-2/TRBV6-3; cdr3_nt: TGTGCCAGCAGTTATCCGTCCCCGGGACTAGCGGGATACAATGAGCAGTTCTTC; cdr3_aa: CASSYPSPGLAGYNEQFF
clone_size: -; d_call: TRBD2; j_call: TRBJ2-1; v_call: TRBV29-1; cdr3_nt: TGCAGCGTCGTTAGCGGGAGCTCCTACAATGAGCAGTTCTTC; cdr3_aa: CSVVSGSSYNEQFF
clone_size: -; d_call: -; j_call: TRBJ1-5; v_call: TRBV11-3; cdr3_nt: TGTGCCAGCAGCTTGACCGGGACGGCTGATCAGCCCCAGCATTTT; cdr3_aa: CASSLTGTADQPQHF
clone_size: -; d_call: -; j_call: TRBJ2-4; v_call: TRBV6-5; cdr3_nt: TGTGCCAGCAGTTACATGACAGGAGCCAAAAACATTCAGTACTTC; cdr3_aa: CASSYMTGAKNIQYF
clone_size: -; d_call: -; j_call: TRBJ2-3; v_call: TRBV5-8; cdr3_nt: TGTGCCAGCAGCTTGGGGGTTGCAGATACGCAGTATTTT; cdr3_aa: CASSLGVADTQYF
clone_size: -; d_call: TRBD1; j_call: TRBJ2-2; v_call: TRBV24-1; cdr3_nt: TGTGCCACCAGGGGACCGACAGGGTCAGGGGAGCTGTTTTTT; cdr3_aa: CATRGPTGSGELFF
clone_size: once; d_call: -; j_call: TRBJ1-4; v_call: TRBV7-9; cdr3_nt: TGTGCCAGCAGCTCCTCCAGAGCAACTAATGAAAAACTGTTTTTT; cdr3_aa: CASSSSRATNEKLFF
clone_size: -; d_call: -; j_call: TRBJ1-1; v_call: TRBV9; cdr3_nt: TGTGCCAGCAGCGTCCAAGTCAACACTGAAGCTTTCTTT; cdr3_aa: CASSVQVNTEAFF
clone_size: once; d_call: TRBD2; j_call: TRBJ2-1; v_call: TRBV10-3; cdr3_nt: TGTGCCATCAGTGAGCTAGCGGAAGACAATGAGCAGTTCTTC; cdr3_aa: CAISELAEDNEQFF
clone_size: -; d_call: -; j_call: TRBJ2-7; v_call: TRBV20-1; cdr3_nt: TGCAGTGCTAGTGCAAGCGATACTGCTTCATTTTACGAGCAGTACTTC; cdr3_aa: CSASASDTASFYEQYF
clone_size: -; d_call: -; j_call: TRBJ2-3; v_call: TRBV29-1; cdr3_nt: TGCAGCGCTTACCAGGGAATCGGCACAGATACGCAGTATTTT; cdr3_aa: CSAYQGIGTDTQYF
clone_size: -; d_call: -; j_call: TRBJ2-1; v_call: TRBV5-4; cdr3_nt: TGTGCCAGCAGCCCGTATGGGGTCCACAATGAGCAGTTCTTC; cdr3_aa: CASSPYGVHNEQFF
clone_size: -; d_call: -; j_call: TRBJ2-7; v_call: TRBV5-6; cdr3_nt: TGTGCCAGCAGACGGACGGGGACCCGCTTTGGGGAGCAGTACTTC; cdr3_aa: CASRRTGTRFGEQYF
clone_size: few; d_call: TRBD2; j_call: TRBJ2-7; v_call: TRBV6-5; cdr3_nt: TGTGCCAGCAGTTACTCTTCCGGGAGGGATTACGAGCAGTACTTC; cdr3_aa: CASSYSSGRDYEQYF
clone_size: -; d_call: TRBD2; j_call: TRBJ2-7; v_call: TRBV28; cdr3_nt: TGTGCCAGCAGTTTACCGCTAGCGGGATTGTACGAGCAGTACTTC; cdr3_aa: CASSLPLAGLYEQYF
clone_size: -; d_call: -; j_call: TRBJ1-1; v_call: TRBV28; cdr3_nt: TGTGCCAGCAGTTTAGTTCTAGTGGACACTGAAGCTTTCTTT; cdr3_aa: CASSLVLVDTEAFF
clone_size: -; d_call: -; j_call: TRBJ1-3; v_call: TRBV10-3; cdr3_nt: TGTGCCGTCAGGGGTGACTCTGGAAACACCATATATTTT; cdr3_aa: CAVRGDSGNTIYF
clone_size: -; d_call: -; j_call: TRBJ2-2; v_call: TRBV9; cdr3_nt: TGTGCCAGCAGCGTAGGGGGGTGGACCGGGGAGCTGTTTTTT; cdr3_aa: CASSVGGWTGELFF
clone_size: once; d_call: TRBD2; j_call: TRBJ2-5; v_call: TRBV9; cdr3_nt: TGTGCCAGCAGCGTTTCGGGAGGGCTCGGTGAGACCCAGTACTTC; cdr3_aa: CASSVSGGLGETQYF
clone_size: -; d_call: -; j_call: TRBJ1-2; v_call: TRBV19; cdr3_nt: TGTGCCAGTACCGATACCGCCCCCGGGATCAATGGCTACACCTTC; cdr3_aa: CASTDTAPGINGYTF
clone_size: -; d_call: -; j_call: TRBJ2-2; v_call: TRBV9; cdr3_nt: TGTGCCAGCAGCCTCGCATGGACCGGGGAGCTGTTTTTT; cdr3_aa: CASSLAWTGELFF
clone_size: -; d_call: -; j_call: TRBJ2-7; v_call: TRBV10-3; cdr3_nt: TGTGCCATCAGTGAGTCGCGGACTTCTTACGAGCAGTACTTC; cdr3_aa: CAISESRTSYEQYF
clone_size: -; d_call: TRBD2; j_call: TRBJ2-2; v_call: TRBV10-3; cdr3_nt: TGTGCCATCACCGGGACTAGCGGGATGGGGGAGCTGTTTTTT; cdr3_aa: CAITGTSGMGELFF
clone_size: -; d_call: -; j_call: TRBJ1-4; v_call: TRBV5-4; cdr3_nt: TGTGCCAGCAGCTTGTGGGCAATGGGAGATGAAAAACTGTTTTTT; cdr3_aa: CASSLWAMGDEKLFF
clone_size: -; d_call: TRBD1; j_call: TRBJ2-1; v_call: TRBV7-9; cdr3_nt: TGTGCCAGCAGCGCGGGACAGGGCGGCTACAATGAGCAGTTCTTC; cdr3_aa: CASSAGQGGYNEQFF